A few counts support the clone carrying this T cell receptor (beta chain). Its antigen is undetermined. The whole isolated RNA underwent reverse transcription, so sequencing captured expressed TCRB transcripts. The table came from immunoSEQ multiplex PCR; TCRdb's copy has only in-frame clones and leaves some out. The table lists roughly 330,000 clones, about 10% of them singletons. The CDR3 consists of 14 residues. Trimming cost V 6 bases and J 8 bases, with 17 bases left between them. CDR1 KGHSH and CDR2 LQKENI come from the germline V gene. The record originates from a study of beta chain features in type 1 diabetes. Whole-study findings and limits: Within patients, naive, central memory and Treg TCRB repertoires seemed more similar than within healthy donors.

The TCR sequence derives from a woman aged 30 to 39 in good health. V is TRBV18 and J is TRBJ1-5; no firm D call. The sample comprised naive CD4+ T cells from blood. In DNA form, the CDR3 reads TGTGCCAGCTCGGACCAGGTCGAGGGTGAGCCCCAGCATTTT. Its translation: CASSDQVEGEPQHF.